One and the same sample provided the 7 T cell receptor beta chains below, sequenced in a study of blood T cell repertoires in COVID-19. Sequencing used immunoSEQ multiplex PCR; TCRdb keeps in-frame clones, though not all of them. The data hold about 160,000 clones, with 84% observed a single time. Material: peripheral blood. Receptor source: a man aged 40-50 years who had recovered from COVID-19.

The table lists this clone with a count of one. The chain couples TRBV4-2 to TRBJ2-2; D is uncertain. CDR3 length equals 15 residues. V was shortened by 0 bases and J by 1 base, with 6 bases between the two germline ends. The germline gives CDR1 LGHNA, CDR2 YNFKEQ. The CDR3 protein is CASSQESVNTGELFF. The CDR3, as DNA: TGTGCCAGCAGCCAAGAGAGCGTGAACACCGGGGAGCTGTTTTTT.

This chain uses TRBV19 with TRBJ1-2; 9 bases match TRBD1. The CDR3 is 14 residues long. The germline gives CDR1 LNHDA, CDR2 SQIVND (reference sequence). V trimming: 4 bases; J trimming: 7 bases; junction bases outside the gene matches: 7. The CDR3 spells CASSTRGQGGGYTF. CDR3 DNA: TGTGCCAGTAGTACCAGGGGACAGGGTGGTGGCTACACCTTC.

This clone was observed at least ten times. The rearrangement joins TRBV4-2 to TRBJ2-7; TRBD2 matches 7 bases. The CDR3 runs to 16 residues. J gave up 3 bases and V 1 base, and 9 bases lay outside the gene matches. The germline V gene has CDR1 LGHNA and CDR2 YNFKEQ. The chain's CDR3 is CASSQGSAGEDYEQYF. CDR3 nucleotides: TGTGCCAGCAGCCAAGGTTCGGCGGGAGAGGACTACGAGCAGTACTTC.

The chain combines TRBV11-2 with TRBJ2-1; D might be TRBD1 (6 bases). V lost 3 bases to trimming and J lost 14 bases, with 14 bases between them. The CDR3 loop spans 12 amino acids. Germline CDR1 reads SGHAT; CDR2 reads FQNNGV. The CDR3 is CASSFPQGGEFF. Written as DNA, the CDR3 is TGTGCCAGCAGCTTCCCTCAAGGGGGAGAGTTCTTC.

This clone has more than one count but fewer than ten. This sequence joins TRBV5-4 and TRBJ1-3, with D possibly TRBD1 on 5 matching bases. In germline, CDR1 is SGHNT, CDR2 YYREEE (reference sequence). Trimming shortened V by 3 bases and J by 4 bases, and 11 bases separated the two germline ends. This CDR3 comprises 14 residues. The CDR3: CASSSQAGGNTIYF. In DNA form, the CDR3 reads TGTGCCAGCAGCTCACAGGCAGGGGGAAACACCATATATTTT.

This rearrangement joins TRBV12-3 or TRBV12-4 to TRBJ1-1, with D hard to call. The V gene lost 7 bases and the J gene lost 7 bases, with 13 bases spanning the gap. The CDR3 has 12 residues. The CDR3 reads CASTLGSNEAFF. The CDR3 DNA follows: TGTGCCAGCACCCTCGGGTCAAATGAAGCTTTCTTT.

The CDR3 reads CASSRGLQSHYEQYF. The DNA of the CDR3 is TGTGCCAGTAGTAGGGGACTCCAGTCCCACTACGAGCAGTACTTC. The chain uses TRBV19 and TRBJ2-7; D may be TRBD2 (6 bases). Per germline, CDR1 LNHDA and CDR2 SQIVND (reference sequence). V lost 4 bases and J lost 3, with 16 bases in between. The CDR3 covers 15 residues.